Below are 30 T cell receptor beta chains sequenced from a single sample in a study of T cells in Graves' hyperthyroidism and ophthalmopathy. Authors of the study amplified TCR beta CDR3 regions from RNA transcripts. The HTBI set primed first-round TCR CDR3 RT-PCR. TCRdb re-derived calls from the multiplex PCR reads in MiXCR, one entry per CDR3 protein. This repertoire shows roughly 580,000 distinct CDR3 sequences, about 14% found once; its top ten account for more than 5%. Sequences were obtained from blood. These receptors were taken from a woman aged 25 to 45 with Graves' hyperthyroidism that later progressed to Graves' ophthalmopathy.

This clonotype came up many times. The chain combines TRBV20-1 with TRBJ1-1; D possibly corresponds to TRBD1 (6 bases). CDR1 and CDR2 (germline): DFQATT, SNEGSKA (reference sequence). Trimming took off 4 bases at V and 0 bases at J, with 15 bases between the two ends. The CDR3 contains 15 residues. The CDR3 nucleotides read TGCAGTGCTAATAGGGGGACGGTCATGAACACTGAAGCTTTCTTT. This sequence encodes CSANRGTVMNTEAFF.

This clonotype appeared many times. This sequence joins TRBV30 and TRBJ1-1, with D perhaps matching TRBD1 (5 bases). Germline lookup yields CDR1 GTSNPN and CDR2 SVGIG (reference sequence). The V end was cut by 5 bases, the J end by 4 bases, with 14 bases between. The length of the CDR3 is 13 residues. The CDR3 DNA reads TGTGCCTGGGACCTTTACGGGGGCACTGAAGCTTTCTTT. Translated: CAWDLYGGTEAFF.

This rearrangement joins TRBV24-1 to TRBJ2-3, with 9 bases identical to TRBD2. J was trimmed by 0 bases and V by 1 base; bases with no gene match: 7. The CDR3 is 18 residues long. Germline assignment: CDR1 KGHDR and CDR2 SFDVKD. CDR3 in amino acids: CATSDLAGGTLSTDTQYF. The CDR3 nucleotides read TGTGCCACCAGTGATTTAGCGGGAGGCACTCTTAGCACAGATACGCAGTATTTT.

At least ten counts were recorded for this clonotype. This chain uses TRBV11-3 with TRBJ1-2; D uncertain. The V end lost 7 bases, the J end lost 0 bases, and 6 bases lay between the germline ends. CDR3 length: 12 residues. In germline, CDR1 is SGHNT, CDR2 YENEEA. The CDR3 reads CASTDTNYGYTF. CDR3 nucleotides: TGTGCCAGCACCGACACTAACTATGGCTACACCTTC.

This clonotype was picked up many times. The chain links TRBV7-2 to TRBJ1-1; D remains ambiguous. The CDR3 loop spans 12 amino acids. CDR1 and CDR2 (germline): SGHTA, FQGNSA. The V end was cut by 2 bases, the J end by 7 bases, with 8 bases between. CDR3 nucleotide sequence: TGTGCCAGCAGCTTATCTCCTGGTGAAGCTTTCTTT. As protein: CASSLSPGEAFF.

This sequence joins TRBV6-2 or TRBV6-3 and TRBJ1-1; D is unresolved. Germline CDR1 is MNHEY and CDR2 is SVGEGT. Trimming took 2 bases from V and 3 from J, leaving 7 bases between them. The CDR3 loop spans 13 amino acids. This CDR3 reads CASSYISDTEAFF. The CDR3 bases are TGTGCCAGCAGTTACATATCGGACACTGAAGCTTTCTTT.

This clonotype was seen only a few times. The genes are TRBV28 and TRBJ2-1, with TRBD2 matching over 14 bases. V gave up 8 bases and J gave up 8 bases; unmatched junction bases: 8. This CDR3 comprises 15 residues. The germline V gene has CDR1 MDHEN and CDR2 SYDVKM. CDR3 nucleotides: TGTGCCAGCGGGGGCGGGACTAGCGGGAGATATGAGCAGTTCTTC. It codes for CASGGGTSGRYEQFF.

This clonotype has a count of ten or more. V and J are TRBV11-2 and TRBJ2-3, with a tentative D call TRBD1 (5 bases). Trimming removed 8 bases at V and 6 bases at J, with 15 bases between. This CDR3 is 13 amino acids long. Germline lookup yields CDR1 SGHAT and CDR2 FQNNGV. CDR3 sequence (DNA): TGTGCCAGCGGATCTGGGGCTGCGGATACGCAGTATTTT. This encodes CASGSGAADTQYF. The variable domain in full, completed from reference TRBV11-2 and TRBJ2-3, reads EAGVAQSPRYKIIEKRQSVAFWCNPISGHATLYWYQQILGQGPKLLIQFQNNGVVDDSQLPKDRFSAERLKGVDSTLKIQPAKLEDSAVYLCASGSGAADTQYFGPGTRLTVL.

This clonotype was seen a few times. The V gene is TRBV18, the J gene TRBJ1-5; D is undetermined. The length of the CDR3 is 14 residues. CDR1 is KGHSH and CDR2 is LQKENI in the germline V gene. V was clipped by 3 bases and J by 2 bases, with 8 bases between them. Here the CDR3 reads CASSPEKGNQPQHF. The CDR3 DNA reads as TGTGCCAGCTCACCGGAGAAAGGCAATCAGCCCCAGCATTTT.

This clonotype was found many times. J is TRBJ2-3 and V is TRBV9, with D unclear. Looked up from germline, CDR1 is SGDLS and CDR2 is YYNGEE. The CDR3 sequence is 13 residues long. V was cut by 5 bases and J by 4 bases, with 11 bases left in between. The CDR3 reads CASSTTGPDTQYF. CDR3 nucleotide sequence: TGTGCCAGCAGTACCACTGGGCCAGATACGCAGTATTTT.

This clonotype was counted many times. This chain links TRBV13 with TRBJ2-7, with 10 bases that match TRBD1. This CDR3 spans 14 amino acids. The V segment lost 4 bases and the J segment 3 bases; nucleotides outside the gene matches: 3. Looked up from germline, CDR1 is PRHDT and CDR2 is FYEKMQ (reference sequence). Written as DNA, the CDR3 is TGTGCCAGCAGCTCCCGGGACAGGGGCTACGAGCAGTACTTC. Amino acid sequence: CASSSRDRGYEQYF.

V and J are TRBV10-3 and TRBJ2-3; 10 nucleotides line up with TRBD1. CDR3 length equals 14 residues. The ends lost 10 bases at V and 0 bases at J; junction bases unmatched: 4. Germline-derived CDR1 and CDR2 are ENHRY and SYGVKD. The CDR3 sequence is CATRGQGSTDTQYF. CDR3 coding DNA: TGTGCCACCAGGGGACAGGGGAGCACAGATACGCAGTATTTT.

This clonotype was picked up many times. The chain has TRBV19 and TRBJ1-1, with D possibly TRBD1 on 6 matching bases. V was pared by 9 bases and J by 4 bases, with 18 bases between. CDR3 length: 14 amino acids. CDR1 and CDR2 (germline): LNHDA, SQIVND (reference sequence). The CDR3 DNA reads TGTGCCAGCGCCGAGTGGGGGGCCCTCACTGAAGCTTTCTTT. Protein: CASAEWGALTEAFF. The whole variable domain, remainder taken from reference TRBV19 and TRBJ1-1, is DGGITQSPKYLFRKEGQNVTLSCEQNLNHDAMYWYRQDPGQGLRLIYYSQIVNDFQKGDIAEGYSVSREKKESFPLTVTSAQKNPTAFYLCASAEWGALTEAFFGQGTRLTVV.

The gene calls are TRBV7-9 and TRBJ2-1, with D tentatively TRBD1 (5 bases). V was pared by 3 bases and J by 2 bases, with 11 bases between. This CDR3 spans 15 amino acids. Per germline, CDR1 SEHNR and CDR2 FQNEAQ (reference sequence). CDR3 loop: CASSFTGYTYNEQFF. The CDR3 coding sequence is TGTGCCAGCAGCTTTACAGGTTATACCTACAATGAGCAGTTCTTC.

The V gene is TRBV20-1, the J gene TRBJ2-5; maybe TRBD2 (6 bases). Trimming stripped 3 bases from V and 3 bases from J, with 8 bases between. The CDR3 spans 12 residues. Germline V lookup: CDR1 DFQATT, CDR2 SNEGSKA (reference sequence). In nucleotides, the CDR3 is TGCAGTGCTAGCCCTAGCGAAGAGACCCAGTACTTC. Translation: CSASPSEETQYF.

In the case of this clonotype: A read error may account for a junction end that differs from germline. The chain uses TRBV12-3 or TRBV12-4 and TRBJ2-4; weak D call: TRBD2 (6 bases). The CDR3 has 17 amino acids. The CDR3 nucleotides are TGTGCCAGCAGTTACGGGGGAGTGGCAGTAGCCAAAGACATTCAGTACTTC. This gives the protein CASSYGGVAVAKDIQYF.

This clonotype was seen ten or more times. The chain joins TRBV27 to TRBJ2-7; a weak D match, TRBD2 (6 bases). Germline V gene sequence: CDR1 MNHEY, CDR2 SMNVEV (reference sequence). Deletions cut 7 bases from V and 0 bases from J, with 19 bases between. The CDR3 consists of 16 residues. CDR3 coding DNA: TGTGCCAGCAATACAAGAAAGGAGGGCCGCTCCTACGAGCAGTACTTC. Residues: CASNTRKEGRSYEQYF.

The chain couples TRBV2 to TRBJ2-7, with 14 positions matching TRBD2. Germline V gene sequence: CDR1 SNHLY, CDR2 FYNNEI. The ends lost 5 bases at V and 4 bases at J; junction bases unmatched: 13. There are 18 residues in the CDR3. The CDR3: CASSRGTSGTSGRYEQYF. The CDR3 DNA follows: TGTGCCAGCAGTCGTGGGACATCCGGGACTAGCGGGAGATACGAGCAGTACTTC.

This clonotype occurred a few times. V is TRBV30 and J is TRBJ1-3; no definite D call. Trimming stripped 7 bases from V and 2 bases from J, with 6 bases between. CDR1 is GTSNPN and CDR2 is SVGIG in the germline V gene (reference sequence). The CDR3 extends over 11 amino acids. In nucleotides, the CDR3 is TGTGCCTTCCGACCTGGAAACACCATATATTTT. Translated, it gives CAFRPGNTIYF.

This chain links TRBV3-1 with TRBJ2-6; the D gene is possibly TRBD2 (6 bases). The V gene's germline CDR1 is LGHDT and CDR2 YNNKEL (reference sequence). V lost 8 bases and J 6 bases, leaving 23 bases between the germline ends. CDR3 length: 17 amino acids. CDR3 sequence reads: CASPAIGGVEVANVLTF. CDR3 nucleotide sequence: TGTGCCAGCCCCGCTATTGGCGGGGTCGAAGTGGCCAACGTCCTGACTTTC. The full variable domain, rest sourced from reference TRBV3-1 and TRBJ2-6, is DTAVSQTPKYLVTQMGNDKSIKCEQNLGHDTMYWYKQDSKKFLKIMFSYNNKELIINETVPNRFSPKSPDKAHLNLHINSLELGDSAVYFCASPAIGGVEVANVLTFGAGSRLTVL.

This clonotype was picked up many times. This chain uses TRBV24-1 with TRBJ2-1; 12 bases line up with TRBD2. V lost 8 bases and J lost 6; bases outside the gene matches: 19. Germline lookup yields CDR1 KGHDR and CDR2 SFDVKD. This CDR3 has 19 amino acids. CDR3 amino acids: CATNLIPASGREALNEQFF. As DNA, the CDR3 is TGTGCCACCAATCTGATTCCGGCTAGCGGGAGGGAGGCCCTCAATGAGCAGTTCTTC.

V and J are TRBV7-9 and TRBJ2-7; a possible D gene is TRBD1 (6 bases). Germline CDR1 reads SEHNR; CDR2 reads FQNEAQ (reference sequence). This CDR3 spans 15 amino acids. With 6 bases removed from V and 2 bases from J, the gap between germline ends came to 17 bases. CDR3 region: CASSHNREITYEQYF. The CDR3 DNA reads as TGTGCCAGCAGTCACAACAGGGAGATAACCTACGAGCAGTACTTC.

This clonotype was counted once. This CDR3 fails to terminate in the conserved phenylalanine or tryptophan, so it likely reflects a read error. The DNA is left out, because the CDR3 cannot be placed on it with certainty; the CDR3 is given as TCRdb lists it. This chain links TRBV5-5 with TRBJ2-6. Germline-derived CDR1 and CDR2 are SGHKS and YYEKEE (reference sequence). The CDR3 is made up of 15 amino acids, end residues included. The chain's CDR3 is CASSTLSSGANVPTV.

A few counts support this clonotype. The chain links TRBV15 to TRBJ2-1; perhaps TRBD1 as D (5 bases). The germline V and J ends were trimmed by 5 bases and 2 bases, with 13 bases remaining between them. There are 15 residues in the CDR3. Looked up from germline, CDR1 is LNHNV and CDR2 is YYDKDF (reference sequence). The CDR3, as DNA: TGTGCCACCAGCTTCGCAGGGATCCCCTACAATGAGCAGTTCTTC. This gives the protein CATSFAGIPYNEQFF.

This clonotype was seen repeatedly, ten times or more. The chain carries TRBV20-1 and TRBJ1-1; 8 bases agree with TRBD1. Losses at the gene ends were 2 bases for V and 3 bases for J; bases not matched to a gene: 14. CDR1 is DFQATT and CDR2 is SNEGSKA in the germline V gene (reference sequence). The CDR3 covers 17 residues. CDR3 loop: CSARIKDRETGYTEAFF. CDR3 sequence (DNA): TGCAGTGCTAGAATAAAGGACAGGGAGACGGGTTACACTGAAGCTTTCTTT.

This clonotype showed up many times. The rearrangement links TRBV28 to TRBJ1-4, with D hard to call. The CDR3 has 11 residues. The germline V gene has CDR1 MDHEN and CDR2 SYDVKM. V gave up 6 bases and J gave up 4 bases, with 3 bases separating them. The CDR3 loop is CASSYNEKLFF. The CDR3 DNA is TGTGCCAGCAGCTATAATGAAAAACTGTTTTTT.

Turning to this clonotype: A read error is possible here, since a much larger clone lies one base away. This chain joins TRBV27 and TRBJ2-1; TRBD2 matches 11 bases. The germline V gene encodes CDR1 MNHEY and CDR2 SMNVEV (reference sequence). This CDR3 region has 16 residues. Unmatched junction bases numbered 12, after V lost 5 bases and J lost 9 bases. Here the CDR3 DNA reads TGTGCCAGCAGTCCGGGACTAGCGGACAGGGACAGTGAGCAGTTCTTC. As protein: CASSPGLADRDSEQFF.

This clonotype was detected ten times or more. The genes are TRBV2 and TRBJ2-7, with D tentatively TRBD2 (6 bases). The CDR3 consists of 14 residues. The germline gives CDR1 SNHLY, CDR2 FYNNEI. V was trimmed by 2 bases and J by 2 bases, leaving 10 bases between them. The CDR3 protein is CASSEFSGAYEQYF. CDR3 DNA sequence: TGTGCCAGCAGTGAATTCTCGGGGGCCTACGAGCAGTACTTC.

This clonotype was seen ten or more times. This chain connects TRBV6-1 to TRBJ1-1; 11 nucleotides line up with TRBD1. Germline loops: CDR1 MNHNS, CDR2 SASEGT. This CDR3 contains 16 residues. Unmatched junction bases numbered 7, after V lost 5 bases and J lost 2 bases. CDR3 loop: CASSSVGQGGNTEAFF. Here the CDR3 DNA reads TGTGCCAGCAGTTCAGTGGGACAGGGGGGAAACACTGAAGCTTTCTTT.

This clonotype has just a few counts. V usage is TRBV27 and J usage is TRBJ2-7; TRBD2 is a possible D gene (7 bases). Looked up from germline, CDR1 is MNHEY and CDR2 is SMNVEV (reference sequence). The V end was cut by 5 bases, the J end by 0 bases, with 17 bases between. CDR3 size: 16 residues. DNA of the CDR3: TGTGCCAGCAGTCGGGGGGCAGGGACCCCCTCCTACGAGCAGTACTTC. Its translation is CASSRGAGTPSYEQYF.